This T cell receptor beta chain was captured by sequencing in a study of control samples from healthy donors and cancer patients. This CDR3 spans 13 amino acids. The ends were cut back, 1 base at V and 7 bases at J, with 10 bases in the middle. Per the germline V gene, CDR1 is SGHVS and CDR2 is FQNEAQ. The table came from immunoSEQ multiplex PCR; TCRdb's copy has only in-frame clones and leaves some out. This table has roughly 120,000 clones, about 88% appearing once. The receptor was derived from a man aged 45-60 years in good health. The chain couples TRBV7-8 to TRBJ1-2; D remains ambiguous. What was sequenced was blood. DNA of the CDR3: TGTGCCAGCAGCTTAGAGGGCTGGGGTGGCTACACCTTC. This sequence encodes CASSLEGWGGYTF.